The rows below give T cell receptor beta chains drawn from one sample of a study of blood T cell repertoires in COVID-19. Data came from immunoSEQ multiplex PCR; TCRdb stores just in-frame clones and leaves some out. The sample lists over 60,000 clones, almost 90% occurring once. Sequencing input: peripheral blood. The origin of the receptors is a man aged 50 to 59 with acute or convalescent COVID-19. Both conserved end residues are part of each CDR3. Each record gives: D gene, J gene, clone size, V gene, CDR3 protein, CDR3 DNA. D genes are given only for firm matches. A clone size is listed for some rows: how often the clone was seen (once, few, many), or a class if it is expanded.

d_call: TRBD1
j_call: TRBJ1-3
clone_size: once
v_call: TRBV3-1/TRBV3-2
cdr3_aa: CASSLGQGRYTIYF
cdr3_nt: TGTGCCAGCAGTCTAGGACAGGGAAGATACACCATATATTTT

d_call: -
j_call: TRBJ1-5
clone_size: -
v_call: TRBV15
cdr3_aa: CATSRATGLNRNQPQHF
cdr3_nt: TGTGCCACCAGCAGAGCTACAGGGTTGAATCGCAATCAGCCCCAGCATTTT

d_call: TRBD1
j_call: TRBJ1-4
clone_size: -
v_call: TRBV29-1
cdr3_aa: CSVYLGGGEKLFF
cdr3_nt: TGCAGCGTGTACCTAGGGGGCGGCGAAAAACTGTTTTTT

d_call: -
j_call: TRBJ2-3
clone_size: -
v_call: TRBV27
cdr3_aa: CASSSPSRAGDPDTQYF
cdr3_nt: TGTGCCAGCAGTTCCCCTAGTAGAGCGGGTGACCCAGATACGCAGTATTTT

d_call: -
j_call: TRBJ1-2
clone_size: -
v_call: TRBV11-2
cdr3_aa: CASSLAAGRYGYTF
cdr3_nt: TGTGCCAGCAGCTTAGCGGCAGGGCGGTATGGCTACACCTTC

d_call: -
j_call: TRBJ1-5
clone_size: -
v_call: TRBV30
cdr3_aa: CAWSVGGGDQPQHF
cdr3_nt: TGTGCCTGGAGTGTGGGGGGGGGCGACCAGCCCCAGCATTTT

d_call: -
j_call: TRBJ2-1
clone_size: -
v_call: TRBV19
cdr3_aa: CASSGGKGGNEQFF
cdr3_nt: TGTGCCAGCAGTGGCGGGAAAGGCGGCAATGAGCAGTTCTTC

d_call: -
j_call: TRBJ1-4
clone_size: -
v_call: TRBV21-1
cdr3_aa: CASSQHTDNEKLFF
cdr3_nt: TGTGCCAGCAGCCAACACACAGATAATGAAAAACTGTTTTTT

d_call: TRBD2
j_call: TRBJ2-5
clone_size: -
v_call: TRBV7-8
cdr3_aa: CASSSLAEWGKETQYF
cdr3_nt: TGTGCCAGCAGCTCCCTAGCGGAGTGGGGCAAAGAGACCCAGTACTTC

d_call: -
j_call: TRBJ1-3
clone_size: -
v_call: TRBV14
cdr3_aa: CASSQDMTGWNTIYF
cdr3_nt: TGTGCCAGCAGCCAAGATATGACGGGTTGGAACACCATATATTTT

d_call: TRBD2
j_call: TRBJ2-1
clone_size: -
v_call: TRBV6-4
cdr3_aa: CASSGTPGLGSDEQFF
cdr3_nt: TGTGCCAGCAGTGGCACGCCGGGACTAGGCAGTGATGAGCAGTTCTTC

d_call: -
j_call: TRBJ1-1
clone_size: -
v_call: TRBV7-9
cdr3_aa: CASSPLTGTVEAFF
cdr3_nt: TGTGCCAGCAGCCCCCTAACCGGGACTGTTGAAGCTTTCTTT

d_call: TRBD1
j_call: TRBJ2-7
clone_size: -
v_call: TRBV2
cdr3_aa: CASTGQGASEQYF
cdr3_nt: TGTGCCAGCACGGGACAGGGGGCGTCCGAGCAGTACTTC

d_call: -
j_call: TRBJ2-2
clone_size: -
v_call: TRBV5-1
cdr3_aa: CASSQRLVGTGELFF
cdr3_nt: TGCGCCAGCAGCCAACGACTAGTGGGAACCGGGGAGCTGTTTTTT

d_call: TRBD2
j_call: TRBJ2-4
clone_size: -
v_call: TRBV24-1
cdr3_aa: CATSEGAGGLGIQYF
cdr3_nt: TGTGCCACCAGTGAGGGGGCGGGGGGCCTTGGGATTCAGTACTTC

d_call: TRBD2
j_call: TRBJ2-7
clone_size: once
v_call: TRBV7-6
cdr3_aa: CASSVTSGIPYEQYF
cdr3_nt: TGTGCCAGCAGCGTGACTAGCGGGATTCCCTACGAGCAGTACTTC

d_call: -
j_call: TRBJ1-3
clone_size: few
v_call: TRBV19
cdr3_aa: CASSMSRGRVSGNTIYF
cdr3_nt: TGTGCCAGTAGTATGTCCAGGGGTCGAGTCTCTGGAAACACCATATATTTT

d_call: TRBD2
j_call: TRBJ2-3
clone_size: -
v_call: TRBV6-1
cdr3_aa: CASSEDVRLAGTTDTQYF
cdr3_nt: TGTGCCAGCAGTGAAGATGTAAGGCTAGCGGGAACCACAGATACGCAGTATTTT

d_call: -
j_call: TRBJ1-1
clone_size: -
v_call: TRBV11-3
cdr3_aa: CASSLGLRVGTEAFF
cdr3_nt: TGTGCCAGCAGCTTAGGTCTCAGGGTAGGGACTGAAGCTTTCTTT

d_call: TRBD1
j_call: TRBJ2-7
clone_size: -
v_call: TRBV6-2/TRBV6-3
cdr3_aa: CASSYNIRTGILYEQYF
cdr3_nt: TGTGCCAGCAGTTACAACATAAGGACAGGGATTCTCTACGAGCAGTACTTC

d_call: -
j_call: TRBJ2-3
clone_size: once
v_call: TRBV11-3
cdr3_aa: CASSLDQRTTDTQYF
cdr3_nt: TGTGCCAGCAGCTTAGACCAGCGGACTACAGATACGCAGTATTTT

d_call: -
j_call: TRBJ1-6
clone_size: -
v_call: TRBV19
cdr3_aa: CASGGNSPLHF
cdr3_nt: TGTGCCAGCGGGGGGAATTCACCCCTCCACTTT